Listed here are 11 T cell receptor beta chains from one sample, sequenced in a study of blood T cell repertoires in COVID-19. TCRdb keeps only in-frame clones here, not all; method: immunoSEQ multiplex PCR. Of approximately 300,000 clones listed, about 89% are singletons. Input material: peripheral blood. Receptor source: a man aged 30 to 45 with acute or convalescent COVID-19.

The V gene is TRBV28, the J gene TRBJ1-5; 7 nucleotides agree with TRBD1. Germline-derived CDR1 and CDR2 are MDHEN and SYDVKM. The CDR3 sequence is 14 residues long. After removal of 3 bases from V and 6 bases from J, the junction contained 5 bases not matched to a gene. CDR3 loop: CASSFDRVGQPQHF. The CDR3 region has the DNA TGTGCCAGCAGTTTCGACAGGGTGGGTCAGCCCCAGCATTTT.

V is TRBV30 and J is TRBJ2-4, with a possible D match to TRBD2 (5 bases). CDR1 GTSNPN and CDR2 SVGIG come from the germline V gene (reference sequence). V was pared by 0 bases and J by 10 bases, with 10 bases between. This CDR3 contains 12 residues. CDR3 sequence: CAWSVLGEIQYF. CDR3 sequence (DNA): TGTGCCTGGAGTGTATTGGGAGAGATTCAGTACTTC.

J is TRBJ2-4 and V is TRBV30; D ambiguous. Trimming took off 2 bases at V and 6 bases at J, with 11 bases between the two ends. The CDR3 contains 13 residues. Germline CDR1 and CDR2: GTSNPN and SVGIG (reference sequence). Here the CDR3 reads CAWSMAVPNIQYF. Written as DNA, the CDR3 is TGTGCCTGGAGTATGGCAGTCCCAAACATTCAGTACTTC.

The chain uses TRBV5-5 and TRBJ1-2, with D unclear. This CDR3 has 15 residues. Trimming pared 1 base from V and 4 bases from J, leaving 14 bases between. The germline V gene encodes CDR1 SGHKS and CDR2 YYEKEE (reference sequence). CDR3 DNA: TGTGCCAGCAGCTTGTGGGCCGGCGGGTCCTATGGCTACACCTTC. This translates into CASSLWAGGSYGYTF.

The chain employs TRBV2 and TRBJ1-5, with D possibly being TRBD1 (6 bases). The germline gives CDR1 SNHLY, CDR2 FYNNEI. The CDR3 length is 15 residues. Trimming pared 2 bases from V and 7 bases from J, leaving 15 bases between. Written as DNA, the CDR3 is TGTGCCAGCAGTGAATATAGGGGGTTGCGACAGCCCCAGCATTTT. Amino acid sequence: CASSEYRGLRQPQHF. The whole variable domain, filled in from reference TRBV2 and TRBJ1-5, reads EPEVTQTPSHQVTQMGQEVILRCVPISNHLYFYWYRQILGQKVEFLVSFYNNEISEKSEIFDDQFSVERPDGSNFTLKIRSTKLEDSAMYFCASSEYRGLRQPQHFGDGTRLSIL.

This clone was found a few times. The V call is TRBV29-1, the J call TRBJ1-1; 8 nucleotides align to TRBD1. CDR1 and CDR2 from the germline V gene are SQVTM and ANQGSEA. After removal of 6 bases from V and 6 bases from J, the junction contained 6 bases not matched to a gene. CDR3 length: 12 residues. CDR3 sequence (DNA): TGCAGCGTCGGAGACAGGGGCCCTGAAGCTTTCTTT. It specifies CSVGDRGPEAFF. Drawing the rest from reference TRBV29-1 and TRBJ1-1, the complete variable domain is SAVISQKPSRDICQRGTSLTIQCQVDSQVTMMFWYRQQPGQSLTLIATANQGSEATYESGFVIDKFPISRPNLTFSTLTVSNMSPEDSSIYLCSVGDRGPEAFFGQGTRLTVV.

V is TRBV6-5 and J is TRBJ1-4; D not certain. The CDR3 contains 14 residues. Trimming took 0 bases from V and 6 from J, leaving 8 bases between them. The germline gives CDR1 MNHEY, CDR2 SVGAGI. In DNA, the CDR3 is TGTGCCAGCAGTTACTCTTCGAGTTATGAAAAACTGTTTTTT. It yields the protein CASSYSSSYEKLFF.

This rearrangement joins TRBV2 to TRBJ1-2; no definite D call. CDR1 SNHLY and CDR2 FYNNEI come from the germline V gene. This CDR3 region has 11 residues. Trimming cost V 4 bases and J 3 bases, with 3 bases left between them. The CDR3 coding sequence is TGTGCCAGCAGTGTATACTATGGCTACACCTTC. Translation: CASSVYYGYTF. Drawing the rest from reference TRBV2 and TRBJ1-2, the complete variable domain is EPEVTQTPSHQVTQMGQEVILRCVPISNHLYFYWYRQILGQKVEFLVSFYNNEISEKSEIFDDQFSVERPDGSNFTLKIRSTKLEDSAMYFCASSVYYGYTFGSGTRLTVV.

The chain employs TRBV4-1 and TRBJ2-7; 7 bases fit TRBD1. Trimming took 4 bases from V and 2 from J; bases not matched to a gene: 2. The CDR3 is 13 amino acids. Germline V gives CDR1 MGHRA, CDR2 YSYEKL. This CDR3 reads CASSPDRAYEQYF. CDR3 DNA: TGCGCCAGCAGCCCCGACAGGGCCTACGAGCAGTACTTC.

V is TRBV30 and J is TRBJ1-3; D unresolved. Trimming removed 4 bases from V and 0 bases from J, with 13 bases in between. CDR1 and CDR2 from the germline V gene are GTSNPN and SVGIG (reference sequence). The CDR3 has 15 residues. In DNA form, the CDR3 reads TGTGCCTGGAAGCGCGAGTTACTCTCTGGAAACACCATATATTTT. Protein sequence: CAWKRELLSGNTIYF.

The chain has TRBV12-3 or TRBV12-4 and TRBJ2-1, with a weak D call TRBD2 (6 bases). The CDR3 covers 12 residues. Trimming took off 6 bases at V and 10 bases at J, with 13 bases between the two ends. CDR3 in amino acids: CASRAGTYEQFF. The CDR3 DNA is TGTGCCAGCAGGGCCGGGACTTACGAGCAGTTCTTC.